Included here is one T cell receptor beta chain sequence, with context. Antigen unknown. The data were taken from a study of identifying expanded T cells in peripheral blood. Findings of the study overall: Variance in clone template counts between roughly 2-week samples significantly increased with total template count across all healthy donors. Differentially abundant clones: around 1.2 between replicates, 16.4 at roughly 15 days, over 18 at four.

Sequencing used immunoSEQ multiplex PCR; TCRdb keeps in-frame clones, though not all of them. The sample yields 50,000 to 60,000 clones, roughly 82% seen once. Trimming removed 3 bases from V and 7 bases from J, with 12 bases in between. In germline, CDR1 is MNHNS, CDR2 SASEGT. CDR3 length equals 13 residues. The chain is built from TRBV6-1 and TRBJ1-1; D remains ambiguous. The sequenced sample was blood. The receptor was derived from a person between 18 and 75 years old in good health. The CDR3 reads CASSDEWTFEAFF. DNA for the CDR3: TGTGCCAGCAGTGACGAGTGGACCTTTGAAGCTTTCTTT.